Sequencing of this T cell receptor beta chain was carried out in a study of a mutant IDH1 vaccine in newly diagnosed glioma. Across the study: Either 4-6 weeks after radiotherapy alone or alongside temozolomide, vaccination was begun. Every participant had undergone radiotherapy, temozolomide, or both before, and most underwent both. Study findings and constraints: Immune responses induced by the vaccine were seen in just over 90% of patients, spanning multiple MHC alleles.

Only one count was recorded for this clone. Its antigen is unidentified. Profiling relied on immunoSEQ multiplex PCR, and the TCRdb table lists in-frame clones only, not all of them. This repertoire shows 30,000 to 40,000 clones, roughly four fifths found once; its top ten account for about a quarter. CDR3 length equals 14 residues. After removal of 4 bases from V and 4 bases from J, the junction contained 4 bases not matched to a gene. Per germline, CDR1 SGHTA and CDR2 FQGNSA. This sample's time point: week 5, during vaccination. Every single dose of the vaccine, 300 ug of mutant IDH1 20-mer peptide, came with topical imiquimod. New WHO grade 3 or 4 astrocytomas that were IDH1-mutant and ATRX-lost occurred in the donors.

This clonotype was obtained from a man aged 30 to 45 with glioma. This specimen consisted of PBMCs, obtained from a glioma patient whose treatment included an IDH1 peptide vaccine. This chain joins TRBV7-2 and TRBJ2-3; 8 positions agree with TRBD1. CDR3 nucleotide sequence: TGTGCCAGCAGCTGGGGCAGGGGGCCAGATACGCAGTATTTT. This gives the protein CASSWGRGPDTQYF.